This passage covers 5 T cell receptor beta chains from one sample sequenced in a study of memory CD4+ T cells and cytomegalovirus serostatus. Single viable CD3+CD4+CD8-CD45RO+ cells were sorted as the memory CD4+ T cells. Assay: immunoSEQ multiplex PCR; the TCRdb copy retains only in-frame clones and omits some. The repertoire holds about 60,000 clones, with 80% as singletons. Source material: memory CD4+ T cells from blood. The receptor set was obtained from an adult in good health and CMV-seronegative. Some clones in this sample may be carry-over from other donors' samples.

This chain uses TRBV28 with TRBJ2-3; D is perhaps TRBD2 (6 bases). Per the germline V gene, CDR1 is MDHEN and CDR2 is SYDVKM. The CDR3 runs to 16 residues. Trimming removed 2 bases at V and 4 bases at J, with 16 bases between. The CDR3 is CASSLGGTMGADTQYF. For the CDR3, the DNA is TGTGCCAGCAGTTTAGGAGGGACGATGGGGGCAGATACGCAGTATTTT.

Here the CDR3 reads CAWSVESQETQYF. In nucleotides, the CDR3 is TGTGCCTGGAGTGTAGAAAGTCAAGAGACCCAGTACTTC. The genes are TRBV30 and TRBJ2-5; D ambiguous. Germline CDR1 reads GTSNPN; CDR2 reads SVGIG (reference sequence). This CDR3 has 13 amino acids. Trimming took 0 bases from V and 2 from J, leaving 7 bases between them.

The CDR3 region has the DNA TGTGCCAGCTCGCTCGAACCACTCTCCTACGAGCAGTACTTC. Its translation: CASSLEPLSYEQYF. The J gene is TRBJ2-7, the V gene TRBV18; D uncertain. Trimming left V 6 bases short and J 0 bases short, with 12 bases between. CDR3 length: 14 amino acids. CDR1 and CDR2 (germline): KGHSH, LQKENI.

This chain uses TRBV2 with TRBJ2-7; 7 bases align to TRBD1. The CDR3 loop spans 14 amino acids. CDR1 and CDR2 from the germline V gene are SNHLY and FYNNEI. V was pared by 7 bases and J by 0 bases, with 6 bases of the junction left unmatched. DNA for the CDR3: TGTGCCAGCAAGAGGGGGCCAAGCTCCTACGAGCAGTACTTC. Its protein product is CASKRGPSSYEQYF.

The chain employs TRBV28 and TRBJ1-2; D is unresolved. Trimming cost V 6 bases and J 8 bases, with 22 bases left between them. This CDR3 comprises 15 residues. The germline V gene has CDR1 MDHEN and CDR2 SYDVKM. CDR3 protein: CASSLGSVYRGGYTF. CDR3 in DNA: TGTGCCAGCAGCTTGGGGAGCGTCTATCGGGGAGGCTACACCTTC.